The 5 T cell receptor beta chains presented below share a single source sample, sequenced in a study of control samples from healthy donors and cancer patients. The method was immunoSEQ multiplex PCR; TCRdb's version includes in-frame clones alone and lacks a portion of them. Of around 90,000 clones listed, approximately 81% are singletons. The material sequenced was blood. The origin of the receptors is a woman aged 40 to 50 in good health.

The rearrangement uses TRBV24-1 and TRBJ2-2; a possible D gene is TRBD1 (5 bases). V was pared by 0 bases and J by 5 bases, with 9 bases between. The CDR3 extends over 15 amino acids. Looked up from germline, CDR1 is KGHDR and CDR2 is SFDVKD. In nucleotides, the CDR3 is TGTGCCACCAGTGATTTGAGACAGAAGACCGGGGAGCTGTTTTTT. The encoded protein is CATSDLRQKTGELFF.

Comments on this clone: An end of the junction differs from the germline gene, which may be a read error. The V and J genes are TRBV6-5 and TRBJ2-7; D call uncertain. This CDR3 spans 13 amino acids. Germline V CDR1 and CDR2: MNHEY, SVGAGI. As DNA, the CDR3 is TGTGCCACCAGTCAGTCACCTTACTACGAGCAGTACTTC. Encoded protein: CATSQSPYYEQYF.

This sequence joins TRBV7-2 and TRBJ2-3; tentatively, D is TRBD1 (5 bases). Germline CDR1 SGHTA, CDR2 FQGNSA. This CDR3 contains 14 residues. Trimming shortened V by 5 bases and J by 0 bases, and 9 bases separated the two germline ends. CDR3 loop: CASSPGHSTDTQYF. Here the CDR3 DNA reads TGTGCCAGCAGCCCTGGACACAGCACAGATACGCAGTATTTT.

The chain uses TRBV5-1 and TRBJ2-7; 8 nucleotides align to TRBD1. This CDR3 spans 15 amino acids. Germline V gene data show CDR1 as SGHRS and CDR2 as YFSETQ. V dropped 1 base and J dropped 3; count of bases not matched to a gene: 6. CDR3: CASSLWTGLGYEQYF. CDR3 DNA: TGCGCCAGCAGCTTGTGGACAGGGTTGGGCTACGAGCAGTACTTC.

This clone was detected once. This sequence joins TRBV24-1 and TRBJ1-2; TRBD1 might be the D (6 bases). CDR1 and CDR2 (germline): KGHDR, SFDVKD. This CDR3 is built from 14 residues. The germline V and J ends were trimmed by 3 bases and 8 bases, with 15 bases remaining between them. This chain's CDR3 is CATSDTDRMLGYTF. CDR3 nucleotide sequence: TGTGCCACCAGTGATACAGACAGGATGCTGGGCTACACCTTC.